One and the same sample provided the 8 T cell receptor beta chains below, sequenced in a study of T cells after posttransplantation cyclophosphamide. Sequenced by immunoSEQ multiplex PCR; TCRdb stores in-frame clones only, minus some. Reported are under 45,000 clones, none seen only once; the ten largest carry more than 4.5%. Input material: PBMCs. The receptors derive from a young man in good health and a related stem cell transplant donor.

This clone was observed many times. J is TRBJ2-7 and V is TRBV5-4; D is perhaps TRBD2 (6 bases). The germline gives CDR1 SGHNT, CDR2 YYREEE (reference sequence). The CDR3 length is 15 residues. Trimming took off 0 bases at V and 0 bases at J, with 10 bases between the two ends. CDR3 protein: CASSLGGDSSYEQYF. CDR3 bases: TGTGCCAGCAGCTTGGGCGGGGATAGCTCCTACGAGCAGTACTTC.

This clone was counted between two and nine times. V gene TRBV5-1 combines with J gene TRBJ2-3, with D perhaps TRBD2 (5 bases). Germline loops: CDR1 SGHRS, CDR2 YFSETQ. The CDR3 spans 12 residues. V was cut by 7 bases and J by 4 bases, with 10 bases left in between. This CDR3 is CASGLGADTQYF. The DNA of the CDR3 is TGCGCCAGCGGGCTCGGGGCAGATACGCAGTATTTT. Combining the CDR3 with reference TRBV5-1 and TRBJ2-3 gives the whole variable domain KAGVTQTPRYLIKTRGQQVTLSCSPISGHRSVSWYQQTPGQGLQFLFEYFSETQRNKGNFPGRFSGRQFSNSRSEMNVSTLELGDSALYLCASGLGADTQYFGPGTRLTVL.

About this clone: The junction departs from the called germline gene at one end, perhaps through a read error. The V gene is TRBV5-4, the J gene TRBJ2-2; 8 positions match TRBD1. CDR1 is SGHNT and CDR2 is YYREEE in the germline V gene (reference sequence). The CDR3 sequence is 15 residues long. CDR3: CASSPWTGNPGELFF. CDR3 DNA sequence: TGTGCCAGCAGCCCCTGGACAGGGAACCCCGGGGAGCTGTTTTTT.

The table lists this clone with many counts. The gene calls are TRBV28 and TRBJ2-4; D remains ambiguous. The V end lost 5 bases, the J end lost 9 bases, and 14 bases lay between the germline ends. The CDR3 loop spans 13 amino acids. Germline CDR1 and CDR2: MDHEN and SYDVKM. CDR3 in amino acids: CASSPPPGGIQYF. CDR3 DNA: TGTGCCAGCAGTCCCCCCCCGGGTGGCATTCAGTACTTC.

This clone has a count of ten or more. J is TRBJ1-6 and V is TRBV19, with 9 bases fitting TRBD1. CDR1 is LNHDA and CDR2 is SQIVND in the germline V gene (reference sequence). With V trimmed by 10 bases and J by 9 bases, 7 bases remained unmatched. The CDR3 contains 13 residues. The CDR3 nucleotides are TGTGCCACCCGGGACAGGGAGTCTTCACCCCTCCACTTT. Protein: CATRDRESSPLHF.

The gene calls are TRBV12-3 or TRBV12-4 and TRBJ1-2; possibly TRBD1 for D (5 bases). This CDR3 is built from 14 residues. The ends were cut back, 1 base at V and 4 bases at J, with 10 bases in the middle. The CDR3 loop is CASSLGQGGYGYTF. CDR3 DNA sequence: TGTGCCAGCAGTTTAGGGCAGGGAGGCTATGGCTACACCTTC.

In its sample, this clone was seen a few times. The CDR3 sequence is CASSSGQGVNIQYF. The DNA for the CDR3 is TGCGCCAGCAGCTCGGGACAGGGGGTAAACATTCAGTACTTC. The rearrangement uses TRBV5-1 and TRBJ2-4, with 11 bases aligning to TRBD1. Germline V gene lookup returns CDR1 SGHRS and CDR2 YFSETQ. The ends lost 3 bases at V and 6 bases at J; junction bases unmatched: 2. The CDR3 is 14 amino acids.

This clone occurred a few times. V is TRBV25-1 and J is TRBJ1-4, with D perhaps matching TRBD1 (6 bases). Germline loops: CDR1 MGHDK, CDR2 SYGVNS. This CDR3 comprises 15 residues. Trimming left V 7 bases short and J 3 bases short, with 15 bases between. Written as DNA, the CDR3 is TGTGCCAGCACTGTGGCAGGGGCCTCTAATGAAAAACTGTTTTTT. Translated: CASTVAGASNEKLFF.